The 20 T cell receptor beta chains in this list originate from one sample, sequenced in a study of T cell repertoires in cytomegalovirus infection (dated by TCRdb to about 2019). Taken with the paper, the label for treatment or condition translates to: in vitro stimulation with specific CMV peptide epitopes to enrich CMV-specific T cells. For these TCRs, the target antigens are not known. Sequencing used an Illumina HiSeq 1500. TCRdb reanalyzed the raw reads on its own, using fastp at Q25 for trimming and MiXCR for clone calling, and kept in-frame beta chains. Rows matching on CDR3 protein sequence are summarized as one entry with the most common DNA and genes. The sample profile shows 400,000 to 600,000 distinct CDR3 sequences; about 44% of them were found once. The leading ten clones occupy 40% to 50% of the sample. The starting material was cultured PBMCs, obtained from culture after CMV antigen stimulation. The source is a human donor in good health (CMV status not recorded). Some clones in this sample may be carry-over from other donors' samples.

The chain couples TRBV6-2 or TRBV6-3 to TRBJ1-5; a possible D gene is TRBD1 (6 bases). This CDR3 contains 14 residues. V lost 8 bases, J lost 2 bases, and 13 bases lay in between. Per germline, CDR1 MNHEY and CDR2 SVGEGT. In nucleotides, the CDR3 is TGTGCCAGCGGAGGGGGAATACGCAATCAGCCCCAGCATTTT. Protein: CASGGGIRNQPQHF.

The chain recombines TRBV6-6 with TRBJ2-7; 8 bases line up with TRBD2. J lost 7 bases, V lost 11 bases, and 13 bases had no gene match. Germline V lookup: CDR1 MNHNY, CDR2 SVGAGI (reference sequence). This CDR3 contains 13 residues. The CDR3 loop is CACASGTRNEQYF. The DNA of the CDR3 is TGTGCCTGTGCTTCCGGGACTAGAAATGAGCAGTACTTC.

J is TRBJ2-7 and V is TRBV5-1; D may be TRBD1 or TRBD2 (5 bases each). The CDR3 spans 16 residues. Trimming took off 0 bases at V and 2 bases at J, with 15 bases between the two ends. Germline CDR1 SGHRS, CDR2 YFSETQ. Written as DNA, the CDR3 is TGCGCCAGCAGCTTGGCCGCCGGGGCGTACACCTACGAGCAGTACTTC. Translation gives CASSLAAGAYTYEQYF. Together with reference TRBV5-1 and TRBJ2-7, the CDR3 gives the full variable domain: KAGVTQTPRYLIKTRGQQVTLSCSPISGHRSVSWYQQTPGQGLQFLFEYFSETQRNKGNFPGRFSGRQFSNSRSEMNVSTLELGDSALYLCASSLAAGAYTYEQYFGPGTRLTVT.

The rearrangement links TRBV7-2 to TRBJ2-5; perhaps TRBD2 as D (7 bases). Trimming removed 6 bases at V and 5 bases at J, with 16 bases between. Looked up from germline, CDR1 is SGHTA and CDR2 is FQGNSA. The CDR3 has 14 amino acids. The CDR3 loop reads CASSTGGGGETQYF. The CDR3 DNA follows: TGTGCCAGCAGTACCGGCGGGGGCGGGGAGACCCAGTACTTC.

The table lists this clonotype with a few counts. This chain uses TRBV27 with TRBJ2-5; D remains ambiguous. In germline, CDR1 is MNHEY, CDR2 SMNVEV (reference sequence). Trimming pared 6 bases from V and 5 bases from J, leaving 10 bases between. This CDR3 is built from 12 residues. The CDR3 DNA reads TGTGCCAGCAGATCCGGCCTGGAGACCCAGTACTTC. This sequence encodes CASRSGLETQYF.

Only a few counts were recorded for this clonotype. The J gene is TRBJ2-7, the V gene TRBV6-6, with a weak D call TRBD2 (6 bases). This CDR3 is 17 amino acids long. Germline CDR1 MNHNY, CDR2 SVGAGI (reference sequence). The V end was cut by 0 bases, the J end by 4 bases, with 19 bases between. The CDR3 loop reads CASSYSIRRGFKYEQYF. CDR3 bases: TGTGCCAGCAGTTACTCGATCCGTCGGGGGTTCAAGTACGAGCAGTACTTC.

This clonotype was observed a handful of times. This rearrangement joins TRBV27 to TRBJ2-1; no clear D. With 5 bases removed from V and 3 bases from J, the gap between germline ends came to 14 bases. Per the germline V gene, CDR1 is MNHEY and CDR2 is SMNVEV (reference sequence). The CDR3 is 15 amino acids. Here the CDR3 DNA reads TGTGCCAGCAGTAACCCCACGGATTTCTACAATGAGCAGTTCTTC. This sequence encodes CASSNPTDFYNEQFF.

J is TRBJ1-1 and V is TRBV6-5, with D hard to call. From germline, CDR1 is MNHEY and CDR2 SVGAGI. This CDR3 is 16 amino acids long. The V and J ends lost 0 bases and 4 bases respectively, with 15 bases between them. CDR3 in DNA: TGTGCCAGCAGTTACTCGTACTGGGGAGGGCGCACTGAAGCTTTCTTT. Translating it yields CASSYSYWGGRTEAFF.

The V and J genes are TRBV7-2 and TRBJ2-5; TRBD2 aligns across 7 bases. The J segment lost 0 bases and the V segment lost 2 bases, leaving 3 bases of the junction unmatched. CDR3 size: 15 residues. CDR1 and CDR2 from the germline V gene are SGHTA and FQGNSA. The CDR3 coding sequence is TGTGCCAGCAGCTTAAGCGGGACGTACCAAGAGACCCAGTACTTC. This sequence encodes CASSLSGTYQETQYF.

This chain uses TRBV7-8 with TRBJ2-1, with 12 bases lining up with TRBD2. The CDR3 consists of 15 residues. Germline V gene lookup returns CDR1 SGHVS and CDR2 FQNEAQ. J gave up 4 bases and V 5 bases, and 3 bases lay outside the gene matches. CDR3 loop: CASSMGLAGYNEQFF. In DNA form, the CDR3 reads TGTGCCAGCAGCATGGGACTAGCGGGTTACAATGAGCAGTTCTTC.

The V and J genes are TRBV7-2 and TRBJ2-5; 13 bases map to TRBD2. V lost 5 bases to trimming and J lost 7 bases; unmatched junction nucleotides: 7. The germline V gene encodes CDR1 SGHTA and CDR2 FQGNSA. The CDR3 length is 15 residues. The CDR3 protein is CASSAGTSGAGTQYF. The CDR3 coding sequence is TGTGCCAGCAGCGCTGGGACTAGCGGGGCGGGGACCCAGTACTTC.

In its sample, this clonotype was seen a few times. The rearrangement joins TRBV28 to TRBJ1-4, with 7 nucleotides matching TRBD1. Trimming took 6 bases from V and 4 from J; bases not matched to a gene: 11. The germline gives CDR1 MDHEN, CDR2 SYDVKM. The CDR3 sequence is 16 residues long. Here the CDR3 DNA reads TGTGCCAGCAGCCCTCCTCCGGGACAGCTTAATGAAAAACTGTTTTTT. This gives the protein CASSPPPGQLNEKLFF.

This clonotype appeared a few times. This chain joins TRBV6-1 and TRBJ2-3; possible D gene TRBD2, 5 bases. With 8 bases removed from V and 9 bases from J, the gap between germline ends came to 21 bases. CDR3 size: 14 residues. The V gene's germline CDR1 is MNHNS and CDR2 SASEGT. Here the CDR3 reads CASSAAWESGTQYF. CDR3 DNA: TGTGCCAGCTCTGCGGCATGGGAGTCGGGCACGCAGTATTTT.

The rearrangement uses TRBV2 and TRBJ1-2, with 8 nucleotides matching TRBD1. V gave up 4 bases and J gave up 5 bases; unmatched junction bases: 6. The CDR3 runs 14 residues. Germline values: CDR1 SNHLY, CDR2 FYNNEI. In DNA form, the CDR3 reads TGTGCCAGCAGTGCCAGGGGGCCATCTTATGGCTACACCTTC. Translation: CASSARGPSYGYTF.

This clonotype showed up just a few times. This chain uses TRBV7-6 with TRBJ2-5; 7 nucleotides match TRBD2. Germline-derived CDR1 and CDR2 are SGHVS and FNYEAQ. V was clipped by 4 bases and J by 5 bases; unmatched bases: 16. This CDR3 comprises 17 residues. As DNA, the CDR3 is TGTGCCAGCAGCTCGGGGCGTCCCGGGGGAGGGATGGAGACCCAGTACTTC. Amino acids: CASSSGRPGGGMETQYF.

This sequence joins TRBV2 and TRBJ2-3, with 12 bases that match TRBD2. This CDR3 comprises 16 residues. Trimming removed 4 bases from V and 2 bases from J; junction bases left unmatched: 4. In germline, CDR1 is SNHLY, CDR2 FYNNEI. The CDR3 DNA sequence: TGTGCCAGCAGTGCGACTAGCGGGAGTTTCACAGATACGCAGTATTTT. Encoded protein: CASSATSGSFTDTQYF.

This clonotype came up a few times. V is TRBV7-8 and J is TRBJ2-7; D may correspond to TRBD1 or TRBD2 (5 bases each). V lost 4 bases, J lost 0 bases, and 10 bases lay in between. This CDR3 region has 14 residues. CDR1 and CDR2 from the germline V gene are SGHVS and FQNEAQ. The CDR3 nucleotides read TGTGCCAGCAGCTGGTTGGGGGACTCCTACGAGCAGTACTTC. The encoded protein is CASSWLGDSYEQYF.

The gene calls are TRBV11-2 and TRBJ2-7, with 10 bases lining up with TRBD2. Germline V gives CDR1 SGHAT, CDR2 FQNNGV. V shed 5 bases, J shed 2 bases, and the junction held 6 bases outside the gene matches. There are 15 residues in the CDR3. CDR3 region: CASSTLAGAAYEQYF. CDR3 in DNA: TGTGCCAGCAGCACCCTAGCGGGAGCGGCCTACGAGCAGTACTTC. The variable domain in full, with the rest retrieved from reference TRBV11-2 and TRBJ2-7, is EAGVAQSPRYKIIEKRQSVAFWCNPISGHATLYWYQQILGQGPKLLIQFQNNGVVDDSQLPKDRFSAERLKGVDSTLKIQPAKLEDSAVYLCASSTLAGAAYEQYFGPGTRLTVT.

This clonotype was detected only a few times. The J gene is TRBJ1-5, the V gene TRBV6-8; D not resolved. V was trimmed by 4 bases and J by 1 base, leaving 5 bases between them. CDR1 is MNHGY and CDR2 is SAAAGT in the germline V gene. The CDR3 length is 13 residues. The CDR3 coding sequence is TGTGCCAGCAGTTCCGCAAGCAATCAGCCCCAGCATTTT. The encoded protein is CASSSASNQPQHF.

The chain has TRBV20-1 and TRBJ2-7; D remains ambiguous. Germline V gene data show CDR1 as DFQATT and CDR2 as SNEGSKA (reference sequence). V dropped 5 bases and J dropped 2 bases, with 16 bases sitting between them. The CDR3 is 14 amino acids. The CDR3 sequence is CSAGPTSVPYEQYF. The CDR3 bases are TGCAGTGCTGGCCCGACGAGTGTCCCCTACGAGCAGTACTTC.